The 20 T cell receptor beta chains listed next were all sequenced from one sample in a study of T cell repertoires in cytomegalovirus infection. Their cognate antigens are unknown. TCRdb used MiXCR to reprocess the reads, holding one entry per CDR3 protein. The sample records some 310,000 distinct CDR3 sequences, 20% to 25% being singletons. Sequencing was performed on cultured PBMCs, taken from culture after CMV antigen stimulation. The receptors were sampled from a human donor in good health (CMV status not recorded). Some clones in this sample may be carry-over from other donors' samples.

In its sample, this clonotype was seen a few times. This chain joins TRBV18 and TRBJ2-7; perhaps TRBD2 as D (6 bases). Trimming stripped 3 bases from V and 6 bases from J, with 15 bases between. The germline gives CDR1 KGHSH, CDR2 LQKENI. The CDR3 spans 14 residues. The CDR3 loop is CASSPEGTLAEQYV. The CDR3 DNA is TGTGCCAGCTCACCCGAAGGGACTTTAGCCGAGCAGTACGTC.

This chain connects TRBV29-1 to TRBJ2-3; 15 bases align to TRBD2. J lost 0 bases, V lost 2 bases, and 3 bases had no gene match. The CDR3 is 17 amino acids. Germline V gives CDR1 SQVTM, CDR2 ANQGSEA. This CDR3 reads CSVERGLAGGSTDTQYF. CDR3 coding DNA: TGCAGCGTTGAAAGAGGACTAGCGGGAGGGAGCACAGATACGCAGTATTTT.

The chain uses TRBV11-3 and TRBJ2-2; 13 bases map to TRBD2. CDR1 and CDR2 from the germline V gene are SGHNT and YENEEA. There are 19 residues in the CDR3. The V and J ends lost 5 bases and 7 bases, in that order; junction bases with no gene match: 16. The CDR3 sequence: CASSGGHGGTSGNFGELFF. The CDR3 DNA follows: TGTGCCAGCAGCGGAGGCCATGGTGGGACTAGCGGGAATTTCGGGGAGCTGTTTTTT.

This clonotype was seen more than once but under ten times. The chain has TRBV6-1 and TRBJ1-1; perhaps TRBD1 as D (6 bases). This CDR3 is built from 16 residues. Trimming left V 5 bases short and J 3 bases short, with 19 bases between. Germline lookup yields CDR1 MNHNS and CDR2 SASEGT. The CDR3 here is CASSYRTAGVHTEAFF. In DNA form, the CDR3 reads TGTGCCAGCAGTTATCGGACAGCAGGCGTCCACACTGAAGCTTTCTTT.

V is TRBV4-1 and J is TRBJ2-3; D possibly corresponds to TRBD2 (5 bases). The CDR3 length is 16 residues. Per germline, CDR1 MGHRA and CDR2 YSYEKL. Trimming shortened V by 4 bases and J by 0 bases, and 14 bases separated the two germline ends. The CDR3 region is CASSRAGVASTDTQYF. CDR3 bases: TGCGCCAGCAGCCGGGCGGGCGTCGCTAGCACAGATACGCAGTATTTT.

J is TRBJ2-1 and V is TRBV7-2; 10 bases match TRBD2. Germline loops: CDR1 SGHTA, CDR2 FQGNSA. V was pared by 5 bases and J by 4 bases, with 8 bases of the junction left unmatched. The CDR3 has 16 amino acids. CDR3 in amino acids: CASSPPGLATYNEQFF. CDR3 in DNA: TGTGCCAGCAGCCCTCCGGGACTAGCGACGTACAATGAGCAGTTCTTC.

This clonotype was observed at least ten times. This chain links TRBV12-3 or TRBV12-4 with TRBJ2-5; 14 bases map to TRBD2. The CDR3 extends over 16 amino acids. V lost 4 bases and J lost 4; bases outside the gene matches: 5. CDR3 amino acids: CASSWRLAGGAETQYF. CDR3 DNA sequence: TGTGCCAGCAGTTGGAGACTAGCGGGAGGGGCAGAGACCCAGTACTTC.

This clonotype was seen a handful of times. This chain uses TRBV30 with TRBJ1-5; no reliable D call. CDR1 and CDR2 (germline): GTSNPN, SVGIG (reference sequence). Trimming removed 1 base from V and 5 bases from J, with 12 bases in between. The CDR3 has 14 residues. The CDR3 loop reads CAWSAPGGYQPQHF. The CDR3 region has the DNA TGTGCCTGGAGTGCCCCCGGAGGCTATCAGCCCCAGCATTTT.

This clonotype was found many times. The chain links TRBV7-8 to TRBJ1-2, with D maybe TRBD1 (5 bases). V lost 2 bases to trimming and J lost 6 bases, with 10 bases between them. CDR1 is SGHVS, CDR2 FQNEAQ, per germline. The CDR3 is 13 residues long. CDR3 coding DNA: TGTGCCAGCAGCTTACGTCGGGGGGATGGCTACACCTTC. As protein: CASSLRRGDGYTF.

The table lists this clonotype with a few counts. The chain employs TRBV5-6 and TRBJ2-1; TRBD2 matches 15 bases. The J segment lost 4 bases and the V segment lost 6 bases, leaving 5 bases of the junction unmatched. The CDR3 consists of 16 residues. Germline CDR1 and CDR2: SGHDT and YYEEEE. The chain's CDR3 is CASNSGLAGGYNEQFF. The CDR3 DNA follows: TGTGCCAGCAACTCGGGACTAGCGGGGGGATACAATGAGCAGTTCTTC.

This clonotype was counted at least ten times. The chain joins TRBV7-2 to TRBJ1-5; 7 bases fit TRBD1. Germline V gene data show CDR1 as SGHTA and CDR2 as FQGNSA. The J segment lost 4 bases and the V segment lost 6 bases, leaving 3 bases of the junction unmatched. The CDR3 contains 13 residues. The CDR3 reads CASSQTGNQPQHF. CDR3 sequence (DNA): TGTGCCAGCAGTCAGACAGGGAATCAGCCCCAGCATTTT. Looking up the rest from reference TRBV7-2 and TRBJ1-5 gives the full variable domain: GAGVSQSPSNKVTEKGKDVELRCDPISGHTALYWYRQSLGQGLEFLIYFQGNSAPDKSGLPSDRFSAERTGGSVSTLTIQRTQQEDSAVYLCASSQTGNQPQHFGDGTRLSIL.

This chain joins TRBV28 and TRBJ2-5; D is undetermined. The CDR3 spans 12 residues. Germline lookup yields CDR1 MDHEN and CDR2 SYDVKM. V gave up 5 bases and J gave up 7 bases, with 11 bases separating them. In DNA form, the CDR3 reads TGTGCCAGCAGTACCCAGGTCCGGACCCAGTACTTC. It translates to CASSTQVRTQYF.

In this sample, this clonotype turned up a few times. CDR3 in DNA: TGTGCCGGTATTAGCGGGAACACCGGGGAGCTGTTTTTT. The encoded protein is CAGISGNTGELFF. This chain links TRBV12-3 or TRBV12-4 with TRBJ2-2; TRBD2 might be the D (6 bases). The CDR3 length is 13 residues. Between the trimmed V and J ends, which lost 11 bases and 1 base, there was a span of 11 bases.

This clonotype was recorded many times. V is TRBV11-1 and J is TRBJ2-1; D remains ambiguous. Per germline, CDR1 SGHAT and CDR2 FQDESV (reference sequence). The V end was cut by 2 bases, the J end by 10 bases, with 6 bases between. The CDR3 length is 11 residues. For the CDR3, the DNA is TGTGCCAGCAGCTTACCTGGAGAGCAGTTCTTC. The encoded protein is CASSLPGEQFF.

V is TRBV12-3 or TRBV12-4 and J is TRBJ1-3; tentative D call: TRBD1 (6 bases). The ends were cut back, 4 bases at V and 4 bases at J, with 14 bases in the middle. The CDR3 covers 15 residues. The CDR3 loop is CASSSPQGTGNTIYF. The CDR3 nucleotides are TGTGCCAGCAGTTCCCCTCAGGGGACCGGAAACACCATATATTTT.

The sample holds many counts of this clonotype. J is TRBJ1-2 and V is TRBV7-2; tentatively, D is TRBD1 (5 bases). Germline CDR1 is SGHTA and CDR2 is FQGNSA. The CDR3 covers 16 residues. V lost 1 base, J lost 4 bases, and 16 bases lay in between. CDR3 sequence reads: CASSLEVSQGGYGYTF. The DNA for the CDR3 is TGTGCCAGCAGCTTAGAAGTAAGCCAGGGAGGCTATGGCTACACCTTC.

In this sample, this clonotype turned up a few times. The chain couples TRBV7-8 to TRBJ2-2; possible D gene TRBD1, 6 bases. Germline CDR1 and CDR2: SGHVS and FQNEAQ. This CDR3 region has 14 residues. Trimming removed 4 bases from V and 6 bases from J, with 12 bases in between. In DNA, the CDR3 is TGTGCCAGCAGCTCAGGGGCGGTGTCCGGGGAGCTGTTTTTT. This gives the protein CASSSGAVSGELFF.

In this sample, this clonotype turned up a few times. The chain combines TRBV7-2 with TRBJ1-4; unclear D gene. The CDR3 consists of 17 residues. V shed 4 bases and J shed 3 bases, with 18 bases lying between them. Germline CDR1 SGHTA, CDR2 FQGNSA. CDR3 sequence: CASSSITAMGSNEKLFF. The CDR3 DNA reads as TGTGCCAGCAGCTCGATAACTGCGATGGGGTCTAATGAAAAACTGTTTTTT.

This clonotype was counted between two and nine times. The CDR3 DNA reads TGTGCCAGCAGCTTCTCCCAGAACACTGAAGCTTTCTTT. Its translation is CASSFSQNTEAFF. The chain joins TRBV7-2 to TRBJ1-1; no reliable D call. The CDR3 is 13 residues long. With 3 bases removed from V and 1 base from J, the gap between germline ends came to 6 bases. Per the germline V gene, CDR1 is SGHTA and CDR2 is FQGNSA. Filled out from reference TRBV7-2 and TRBJ1-1, the complete variable domain reads GAGVSQSPSNKVTEKGKDVELRCDPISGHTALYWYRQSLGQGLEFLIYFQGNSAPDKSGLPSDRFSAERTGGSVSTLTIQRTQQEDSAVYLCASSFSQNTEAFFGQGTRLTVV.

This chain joins TRBV3-1 and TRBJ2-5; 12 bases agree with TRBD2. Germline V lookup: CDR1 LGHDT, CDR2 YNNKEL (reference sequence). This CDR3 region has 17 residues. V shed 1 base and J 2 bases; nucleotides not matched to a gene: 5. The CDR3 reads CASSQGGTSGRQETQYF. CDR3 DNA: TGTGCCAGCAGCCAAGGCGGGACTAGCGGGCGGCAAGAGACCCAGTACTTC.